These T cell receptor beta chains were read from a single sample in a study of blood T cells in healthy people across ages. Each CDR3 protein is one row after TCRdb ran MiXCR on the 5' RACE reads. The repertoire holds hundreds of thousands of distinct CDR3 sequences, with approximately 40% as singletons. Input material: blood. These receptors originate from an older man in good health. Both conserved end residues are part of each CDR3. A D gene is named only where the DNA matches it firmly. Not every row has a clone size; where given, it reads once, few, many or a size class.

TRBV4-3	15	TRBJ1-5	-	-	CASSQDSSQNQPQHF	TGCGCCAGCAGCCAAGATAGCTCACAGAATCAGCCCCAGCATTTT
TRBV5-6	14	TRBJ2-7	few	-	CASSLVGQHYEQYF	TGTGCCAGCAGCTTGGTAGGACAGCACTACGAGCAGTACTTC
TRBV28	15	TRBJ2-7	many	-	CASIETGTGGYEQYF	TGTGCCAGCATCGAAACCGGGACCGGGGGCTACGAGCAGTACTTC
TRBV28	15	TRBJ1-5	few	-	CASSLSLQGHQPQHF	TGTGCCAGCAGTTTATCCCTCCAGGGTCATCAGCCCCAGCATTTT
TRBV25-1	12	TRBJ1-6	-	-	CASSDPQGLLHF	TGTGCCAGCAGTGACCCCCAGGGATTGCTCCACTTT
TRBV7-2	15	TRBJ2-5	few	-	CASSLAQGSGETQYF	TGTGCCAGCAGCTTAGCGCAGGGGTCAGGGGAGACCCAGTACTTC
TRBV6-5	15	TRBJ1-5	-	-	CASRRTGSSNQPQHF	TGTGCCAGCAGGCGAACAGGTTCCAGCAATCAGCCCCAGCATTTT
TRBV21-1	14	TRBJ2-7	few	-	CASSNPGGSYEQYF	TGTGCCAGCAGCAACCCAGGGGGTTCCTACGAGCAGTACTTC
TRBV6-2/TRBV6-3	15	TRBJ2-3	few	TRBD1	CASSYFGTGRDTQYF	TGTGCCAGCAGTTACTTCGGGACAGGGAGAGATACGCAGTATTTT
TRBV9	15	TRBJ2-7	-	-	CASSVGQGMGEAQYF	TGTGCCAGCAGCGTAGGGCAGGGAATGGGAGAGGCCCAGTACTTC
TRBV7-2	13	TRBJ1-2	few	TRBD1	CASSPGQGSGYTF	TGTGCCAGCAGCCCCGGACAGGGGAGCGGCTACACCTTC
TRBV7-6	15	TRBJ2-7	-	TRBD1	CASSHEGDRDDEQYF	TGTGCCAGCAGCCACGAGGGGGACAGAGACGACGAGCAGTACTTC
TRBV25-1	14	TRBJ2-7	-	TRBD1	CAGSERQGPYEQYF	TGTGCCGGCAGTGAACGACAGGGTCCGTACGAGCAGTACTTC
TRBV5-1	14	TRBJ2-5	-	TRBD2	CASSLQGAGDEQYF	TGCGCCAGCAGCCTGCAGGGAGCGGGGGATGAGCAGTACTTC
TRBV7-9	18	TRBJ2-6	-	-	CASRHSSGSAPGANVLTF	TGTGCCAGCAGACACAGTTCAGGCAGTGCTCCTGGGGCCAACGTCCTGACTTTC
TRBV20-1	13	TRBJ1-5	few	TRBD1	CSALGQVIQPQHF	TGCAGTGCCCTCGGACAGGTCATCCAGCCCCAGCATTTT
TRBV4-1	17	TRBJ2-3	-	TRBD1	CASSETPGQVQMDTQYF	TGCGCCAGCAGCGAAACCCCTGGACAGGTTCAAATGGATACGCAGTATTTT
TRBV29-1	13	TRBJ2-7	few	-	CSVGATAAYEQYF	TGCAGCGTTGGAGCGACAGCCGCCTACGAGCAGTACTTC
TRBV3-1	17	TRBJ2-2	-	-	CASSQELGGFGTGELFF	TGTGCCAGCAGCCAAGAATTAGGTGGATTCGGCACCGGGGAGCTGTTTTTT
TRBV12-3/TRBV12-4	14	TRBJ1-2	many	-	CASSSRQGNYGYTF	TGTGCCAGCAGTTCCCGTCAGGGAAACTATGGCTACACCTTC
TRBV9	14	TRBJ2-5	many	TRBD1	CASSVGDRAGEQYF	TGTGCCAGCAGCGTAGGCGACAGGGCGGGTGAGCAGTACTTC
TRBV7-2	19	TRBJ1-3	-	-	CASSLGTKNIRVSGNTIYF	TGTGCCAGCAGCTTGGGGACCAAAAATATAAGAGTCTCTGGAAACACCATATATTTT
TRBV3-1	16	TRBJ2-7	-	TRBD1	CASSQVLQGAGNEQYF	TGTGCCAGCAGCCAAGTTTTACAGGGGGCTGGGAATGAGCAGTACTTC
TRBV7-2	10	TRBJ1-2	-	-	CASSMPGTTF	TGTGCCAGCAGCATGCCCGGGACCACCTTC
TRBV30	12	TRBJ2-5	few	-	CAWSDQFGAQYF	TGTGCCTGGAGTGATCAGTTCGGGGCCCAGTACTTC
TRBV12-3/TRBV12-4	13	TRBJ2-5	-	-	CASKFGVQETQYF	TGTGCCAGCAAATTCGGTGTCCAAGAGACCCAGTACTTC
TRBV10-3	20	TRBJ2-3	few	TRBD2	CAISVVAGGPVSGQVDTQYF	TGTGCCATCAGTGTGGTAGCGGGGGGCCCGGTTAGTGGGCAAGTGGATACGCAGTATTTT
TRBV5-1	15	TRBJ1-2	-	TRBD1	CASSWGPRDRGGYTF	TGCGCCAGCAGCTGGGGACCCCGGGACAGGGGTGGCTACACCTTC
TRBV5-1	15	TRBJ1-4	few	-	CASSATGRDNEKLFF	TGCGCCAGCAGCGCCACAGGGCGAGATAATGAAAAACTGTTTTTT
TRBV7-3	17	TRBJ2-7	once	TRBD2	CASSPRPRTSGRYEQYF	TGTGCCAGCAGCCCGCGGCCCCGGACTAGCGGGAGGTACGAGCAGTACTTC
TRBV7-9	16	TRBJ2-3	-	-	CASSLGSGPSTDTQYF	TGTGCCAGCAGCTTAGGCTCTGGACCTAGCACAGATACGCAGTATTTT
TRBV6-2/TRBV6-3	19	TRBJ2-1	-	TRBD2	CASSYSGLVGGNSYNEQFF	TGTGCCAGCAGTTACTCCGGACTAGTGGGGGGTAACTCCTACAATGAGCAGTTCTTC
TRBV20-1	15	TRBJ1-1	-	-	CSARDVSTERTEAFF	TGCAGTGCTAGAGATGTGAGTACCGAAAGGACTGAAGCTTTCTTT
TRBV7-7	15	TRBJ2-5	few	TRBD2	CASSLGLAGGEAQYF	TGTGCCAGCAGCTTAGGACTAGCGGGGGGAGAGGCCCAGTACTTC
TRBV2	12	TRBJ2-3	-	-	CANRDVADTQYF	TGTGCCAACAGGGACGTCGCAGATACGCAGTATTTT
TRBV21-1	16	TRBJ2-7	few	-	CASSKGGREGPYEQYF	TGTGCCAGCAGCAAAGGGGGGCGGGAGGGCCCCTACGAGCAGTACTTC
TRBV6-2/TRBV6-3	16	TRBJ2-5	few	-	CASSYGQGHLQETQYF	TGTGCCAGCAGTTACGGGCAGGGCCACTTGCAAGAGACCCAGTACTTC
TRBV11-3	12	TRBJ2-3	-	-	CASSFVEGTQYF	TGTGCCAGCTCTTTCGTTGAGGGTACGCAGTATTTT
TRBV4-1	13	TRBJ2-5	-	-	CASNQVLGETQYF	TGCGCCAGCAACCAAGTACTCGGAGAGACCCAGTACTTC
TRBV5-1	15	TRBJ2-5	-	-	CASSLTGAREQTQYF	TGCGCCAGCAGCTTGACAGGCGCCAGGGAACAGACCCAGTACTTC
TRBV12-3/TRBV12-4	14	TRBJ2-7	-	-	CASSPPQLPYEQYF	TGTGCCAGCAGTCCCCCACAGTTACCCTACGAGCAGTACTTC